Given below is one T cell receptor (beta chain) in context. This sample is part of a study of blood T cell repertoires in COVID-19. Overall study context: The United States, Italy and Spain provided the acute and convalescent COVID-19 samples. PBMCs, B-cell-depleted T cells, or T cells provided the cDNA or gDNA that made up the material.

Authors' methods: Reference gene primers were amplified, and this amplification served to estimate nucleated cell counts. Assay: immunoSEQ multiplex PCR; the TCRdb copy retains only in-frame clones and omits some. Clone size and the V and J calls come from that table; the DNA yielded D and trimming. The table includes 400,000 to 550,000 clones, 80% to 90% detected once. The junction had 4 bases not matched to a gene; V was cut back by 1 base and J by 2 bases. The CDR3 is made up of 18 amino acids. Germline CDR1 and CDR2: SGHAT and FQNNGV. The sequence was collected from a woman under 40 with acute or convalescent COVID-19. The sample comprised peripheral blood. The rearrangement uses TRBV11-2 and TRBJ2-3; 15 bases match TRBD2. CDR3 loop: CASSLVGTSGGFTDTQYF. The CDR3 coding sequence is TGTGCCAGCAGCTTAGTGGGGACTAGCGGGGGGTTCACAGATACGCAGTATTTT. Full variable domain (missing parts from reference TRBV11-2 and TRBJ2-3): EAGVAQSPRYKIIEKRQSVAFWCNPISGHATLYWYQQILGQGPKLLIQFQNNGVVDDSQLPKDRFSAERLKGVDSTLKIQPAKLEDSAVYLCASSLVGTSGGFTDTQYFGPGTRLTVL.